The 15 T cell receptor beta chains below come from one sample, sequenced in a study of T cell clonality in common variable immunodeficiency. Study-wide findings and caveats: Reportedly, TCR beta sequences from common variable immunodeficiency showed fewer deletions and N-nucleotide insertions.

Their antigens are not known. The data were produced by immunoSEQ multiplex PCR, yet TCRdb's version contains in-frame clones alone and is incomplete. This sample has around 9,600 clones, each found more than once. Sequencing was performed on peripheral blood mononuclear cells. Source of these receptors: a human donor with common variable immunodeficiency.

By its share, this clone is medium-sized. The read ends 3 residues early relative to the CDR3; the germline J gene fills the gap. V gene TRBV6-4 combines with J gene TRBJ1-6, with unresolved D. V lost 3 bases and J 9 bases, leaving 9 bases between the germline ends. This CDR3 spans 13 amino acids. Germline V gene lookup returns CDR1 MRHNA and CDR2 SNTAGT. CDR3 region: CASSERQSSPLHF. CDR3 DNA, as far as it was read: TGTGCCAGCAGTGAGCGTCAAAGTTCACCC.

This clone was seen at least ten times. The CDR3 end lies 3 residues beyond the end of the read and is filled in from the germline J gene. This rearrangement joins TRBV19 to TRBJ1-4, with a weak D call TRBD1 (6 bases). Germline CDR1 is LNHDA and CDR2 is SQIVND (reference sequence). V was clipped by 4 bases and J by 4 bases, with 16 bases between them. This CDR3 has 16 residues. The CDR3 is CASSKNRASLNEKLFF. The CDR3 DNA, read in part, is TGTGCCAGTAGTAAGAACAGGGCTTCCCTTAATGAAAAA.

Many counts were recorded for this clone. The read stops 3 residues short of the end of the CDR3; the missing end is completed from the germline J gene. The chain links TRBV18 to TRBJ2-7, with a weak D call TRBD1 (5 bases). In germline, CDR1 is KGHSH, CDR2 LQKENI. The CDR3 contains 14 residues. The V gene lost 2 bases and the J gene lost 1 base, with 9 bases spanning the gap. The DNA read from the CDR3 is TGTGCCAGCTCACCAGGGGCCGGATCCTACGAG. Its translation: CASSPGAGSYE. The full CDR3 reads CASSPGAGSYEQYF.

This clone was seen repeatedly, ten times or more. The CDR3 goes on 3 residues after the read ends, and that part is filled in from the germline J gene. The J gene is TRBJ1-2, the V gene TRBV4-1; D may be TRBD1 (6 bases). The germline V and J ends were trimmed by 0 bases and 6 bases, with 17 bases remaining between them. The CDR3 extends over 16 amino acids. In germline, CDR1 is MGHRA, CDR2 YSYEKL. CDR3 amino acids: CASSQERQGRGHGYTF. The covered CDR3 bases are TGCGCCAGCAGCCAAGAAAGACAAGGCAGGGGACATGGC.

By proportion, this clone is medium-sized. The read terminates 3 residues ahead of where the CDR3 ends, so the germline J gene completes it. The chain links TRBV20-1 to TRBJ1-5, with 8 bases aligning to TRBD1. The CDR3 sequence is 15 residues long. The trim removed 5 bases at V and 4 bases at J, leaving 10 bases unmatched. Per the germline V gene, CDR1 is DFQATT and CDR2 is SNEGSKA (reference sequence). CDR3 DNA, as far as it was read: TGCAGTGCTTCCCGGACAGGGACCCAAAATCAGCCC. It codes for CSASRTGTQNQP. The whole CDR3 protein is CSASRTGTQNQPQHF.

This clone was observed many times. The read stops 3 residues short of the end of the CDR3; the missing end is completed from the germline J gene. The chain has TRBV10-1 and TRBJ1-1, with D tentatively TRBD1 (5 bases). Per the germline V gene, CDR1 is WNHNN and CDR2 is SYGVQD (reference sequence). The CDR3 loop spans 13 amino acids. V was cut by 3 bases and J by 5 bases, with 10 bases left in between. Here the CDR3 reads CASSDRGLTEAFF. The part of the CDR3 DNA that was read is TGCGCCAGCAGTGACCGGGGGTTGACTGAA.

This clone is medium-sized by share. The DNA ends 3 residues before the CDR3 does, and the rest of the CDR3 is filled in from the germline J gene. This chain links TRBV11-2 with TRBJ1-3; TRBD1 matches 8 bases. In germline, CDR1 is SGHAT, CDR2 FQNNGV. J lost 7 bases, V lost 8 bases, and 10 bases had no gene match. This CDR3 is built from 14 residues. The covered CDR3 bases are TGTGCCAGCCTTCAGGCAGGGGGCGCGAACACC. Encoded protein: CASLQAGGANT. Given in full, the CDR3 is CASLQAGGANTIYF.

This clone has a count of ten or more. The CDR3 goes on 3 residues after the read ends, and that part is filled in from the germline J gene. The V gene is TRBV6-2 or TRBV6-3, the J gene TRBJ1-1; D is ambiguous. The CDR3 has 14 amino acids. CDR1 is MNHEY, CDR2 SVGEGT, per germline. The V end was cut by 4 bases, the J end by 7 bases, with 16 bases between. CDR3 DNA, as far as it was read: TGTGCCAGCAGTTCCGTTGCATCGCCCAGTGAA. This gives the protein CASSSVASPSE. The full CDR3 is CASSSVASPSEAFF.

Remarks on this clone: The CDR3 is cut off 3 residues early in the read; its end comes from the germline J gene. This chain connects TRBV10-2 to TRBJ2-2, with D perhaps TRBD2 (5 bases). The CDR3 runs 13 residues. Germline CDR1 WSHSY, CDR2 SAAADI. Trimming took 6 bases from V and 4 from J, leaving 9 bases between them. Here the CDR3 reads CASRGAGTGELFF. The CDR3 bases that were read are TGCGCCAGCAGGGGCGCGGGCACCGGGGAG.

In this sample, this clone turned up many times. The CDR3 goes on 3 residues after the read ends, and that part is filled in from the germline J gene. This chain connects TRBV2 to TRBJ1-1; D might be TRBD1 (5 bases). The CDR3 loop spans 13 amino acids. The V gene lost 7 bases and the J gene lost 2 bases, with 11 bases spanning the gap. Germline values: CDR1 SNHLY, CDR2 FYNNEI. The CDR3 loop reads CASNFDRNTEAFF. The CDR3 bases that were read are TGTGCCAGCAACTTTGACAGAAACACTGAA.

Within the sample, this clone is medium-sized. The DNA ends 3 residues before the CDR3 does, and the rest of the CDR3 is filled in from the germline J gene. J is TRBJ1-1 and V is TRBV7-9; 7 bases align to TRBD1. CDR3 length: 14 amino acids. Germline lookup yields CDR1 SEHNR and CDR2 FQNEAQ (reference sequence). V lost 1 base, J lost 5 bases, and 4 bases stayed unmatched. Partial CDR3 DNA: TGTGCCAGCAGCTTAGTACAGGGGAGAACTGAA. Its translation is CASSLVQGRTE. The entire CDR3 sequence reads CASSLVQGRTEAFF.

This clone was recorded a few times. The missing CDR3 end, 3 residues past where the read stops, is filled in from the germline J gene. This sample includes further DNA sequences coding for the same CDR3. The chain has TRBV18 and TRBJ2-1; 13 bases agree with TRBD2. With 6 bases clipped from V and 5 bases from J, the junction kept 13 bases outside the gene matches. Germline CDR1 is KGHSH and CDR2 is LQKENI. This CDR3 has 18 residues. CDR3 sequence: CASSPPAAGLAGNNEQFF. The sequenced part of the CDR3 DNA is TGTGCCAGCTCCCCCCCCGCGGCGGGACTAGCGGGAAACAATGAG.

This clone has a count of ten or more. The read ends 3 residues early relative to the CDR3; the germline J gene fills the gap. The V gene is TRBV20-1, the J gene TRBJ2-2, with unresolved D. V was shortened by 6 bases and J by 1 base, with 9 bases between the two germline ends. The V gene's germline CDR1 is DFQATT and CDR2 SNEGSKA (reference sequence). There are 13 residues in the CDR3. The CDR3 region is CSARPRNTGELFF. CDR3 DNA (partial): TGCAGTGCCAGACCTAGGAACACCGGGGAG.

This clone was detected ten times or more. Coverage ceases 3 residues before the CDR3 finishes, and the germline J gene fills in the end. The V gene is TRBV30, the J gene TRBJ2-2; TRBD2 agrees at 11 bases. There are 16 residues in the CDR3. V lost 3 bases to trimming and J lost 7 bases; unmatched junction nucleotides: 10. Germline V gene sequence: CDR1 GTSNPN, CDR2 SVGIG (reference sequence). The CDR3 here is CAWSENSGRAIGELFF. Partial CDR3 DNA: TGTGCCTGGAGCGAAAATAGCGGGAGGGCCATCGGGGAG.

This clone was recorded at least ten times. The CDR3 DNA, read in part, is TGTGCCAGGAGACAGGGAGTCACTGAA. Its translation is CARRQGVTE. The CDR3 reads in full as CARRQGVTEAFF. The chain couples TRBV2 to TRBJ1-1, with TRBD1 matching over 7 bases. Sequencing ends 3 residues short of the CDR3 end; the germline J gene provides the rest. The CDR3 totals 12 residues. V lost 9 bases, J lost 4 bases, and 5 bases stayed unmatched. Germline V CDR1 and CDR2: SNHLY, FYNNEI.